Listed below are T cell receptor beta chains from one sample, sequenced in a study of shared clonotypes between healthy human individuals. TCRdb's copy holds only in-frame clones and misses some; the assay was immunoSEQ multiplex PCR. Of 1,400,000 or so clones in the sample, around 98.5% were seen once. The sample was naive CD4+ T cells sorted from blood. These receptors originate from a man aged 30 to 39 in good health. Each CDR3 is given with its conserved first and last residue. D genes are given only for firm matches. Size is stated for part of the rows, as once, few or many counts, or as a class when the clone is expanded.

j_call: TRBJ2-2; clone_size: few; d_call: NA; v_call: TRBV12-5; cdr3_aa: CASGLVPGGSIGELFF; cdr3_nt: TGTGCTAGTGGTTTGGTACCTGGGGGCAGCATCGGGGAGCTGTTTTTT
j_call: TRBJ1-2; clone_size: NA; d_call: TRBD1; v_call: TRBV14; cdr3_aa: CASSQGTGGYGYTF; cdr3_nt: TGTGCCAGCAGCCAAGGGACAGGGGGCTATGGCTACACCTTC
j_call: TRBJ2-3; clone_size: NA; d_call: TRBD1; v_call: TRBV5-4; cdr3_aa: CASSRTGGREDTQYF; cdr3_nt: TGTGCCAGCAGCCGTACAGGGGGAAGAGAAGATACGCAGTATTTT
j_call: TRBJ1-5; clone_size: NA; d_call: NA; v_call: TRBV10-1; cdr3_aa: CASSGGLNQPQHF; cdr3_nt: TGCGCCAGCAGTGGGGGGCTCAATCAGCCCCAGCATTTT
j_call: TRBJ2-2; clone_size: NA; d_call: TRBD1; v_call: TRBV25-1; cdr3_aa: CASSRGTGQNTGELFF; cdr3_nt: TGTGCCAGCAGTCGCGGGACAGGGCAAAACACCGGGGAGCTGTTTTTT
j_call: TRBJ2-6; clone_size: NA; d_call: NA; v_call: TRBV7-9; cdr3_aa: CASSLGGANVLTF; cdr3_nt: TGTGCCAGCAGCTTAGGTGGGGCCAACGTCCTGACTTTC
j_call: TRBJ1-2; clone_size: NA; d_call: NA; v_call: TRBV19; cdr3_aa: CASSIDPQTNYGYTF; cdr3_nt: TGTGCCAGTAGTATAGATCCGCAGACTAACTATGGCTACACCTTC
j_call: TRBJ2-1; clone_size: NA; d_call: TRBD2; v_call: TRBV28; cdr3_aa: CASSLRSGSNEQFF; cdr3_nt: TGTGCCAGCAGTTTACGTAGCGGGAGTAATGAGCAGTTCTTC
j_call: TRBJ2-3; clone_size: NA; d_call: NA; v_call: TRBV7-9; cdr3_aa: CASSLGRGERSTDTQYF; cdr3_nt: TGTGCCAGCAGCTTAGGCCGCGGGGAGAGGAGCACAGATACGCAGTATTTT
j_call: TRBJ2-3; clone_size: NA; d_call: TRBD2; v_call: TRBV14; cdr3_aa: CASSPILPGASGTSTDTQYF; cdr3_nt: TGTGCCAGCAGCCCCATACTGCCCGGGGCTAGCGGGACTAGCACAGATACGCAGTATTTT
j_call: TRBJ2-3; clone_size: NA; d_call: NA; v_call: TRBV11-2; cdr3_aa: CASSTTDTQYF; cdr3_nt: TGTGCCAGCAGCACCACAGATACGCAGTATTTT
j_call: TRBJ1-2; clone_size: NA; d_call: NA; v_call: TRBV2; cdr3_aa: CASSNLPETGDGYTF; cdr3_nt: TGTGCCAGCAGTAATTTGCCGGAGACAGGAGATGGCTACACCTTC
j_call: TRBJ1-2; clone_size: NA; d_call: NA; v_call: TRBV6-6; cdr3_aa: CASSLGANYGYTF; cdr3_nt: TGTGCCAGCAGCCTGGGAGCGAACTATGGCTACACCTTC
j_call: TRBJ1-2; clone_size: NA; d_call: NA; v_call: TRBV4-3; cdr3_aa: CASSQDRRGGGYTF; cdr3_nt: TGCGCCAGCAGCCAAGATCGGAGGGGAGGTGGCTACACCTTC
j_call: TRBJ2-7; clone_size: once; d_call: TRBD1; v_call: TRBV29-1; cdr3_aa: CSVGTGVSYEQYF; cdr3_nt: TGCAGCGTCGGGACAGGGGTCTCCTACGAGCAGTACTTC
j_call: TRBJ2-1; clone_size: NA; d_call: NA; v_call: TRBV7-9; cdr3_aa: CASSLGGLRQFF; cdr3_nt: TGTGCCAGCAGCTTAGGGGGACTCAGGCAGTTCTTC
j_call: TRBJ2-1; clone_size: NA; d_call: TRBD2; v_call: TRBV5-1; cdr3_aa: CASKTSGSYNEQFF; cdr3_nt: TGCGCCAGCAAGACTAGCGGGAGCTACAATGAGCAGTTCTTC
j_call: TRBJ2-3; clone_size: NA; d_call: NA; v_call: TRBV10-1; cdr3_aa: CASSETGFFTDTQYF; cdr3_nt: TGCGCCAGCAGTGAGACAGGGTTCTTCACAGATACGCAGTATTTT
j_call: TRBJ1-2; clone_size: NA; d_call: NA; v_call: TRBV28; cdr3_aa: CASTVGGNLRGYTF; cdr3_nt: TGTGCCAGCACCGTGGGGGGTAACCTACGTGGCTACACCTTC
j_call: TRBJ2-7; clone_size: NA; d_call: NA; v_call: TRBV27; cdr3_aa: CASRGVRTASYEQYF; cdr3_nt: TGTGCCAGCAGGGGGGTACGGACTGCTTCCTACGAGCAGTACTTC
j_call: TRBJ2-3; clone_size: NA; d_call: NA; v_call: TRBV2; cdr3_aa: CASSVPGSLGNTQYF; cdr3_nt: TGTGCCAGCAGTGTTCCGGGGAGCTTGGGAAATACGCAGTATTTT
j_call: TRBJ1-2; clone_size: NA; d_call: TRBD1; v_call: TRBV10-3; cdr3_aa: CAISTGTGMSGYTF; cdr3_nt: TGTGCCATCAGCACCGGGACAGGGATGTCCGGCTACACCTTC
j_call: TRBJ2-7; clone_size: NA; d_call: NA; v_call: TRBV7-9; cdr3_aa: CASSFSWDEQYF; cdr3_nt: TGTGCCAGCAGCTTTTCGTGGGACGAGCAGTACTTC
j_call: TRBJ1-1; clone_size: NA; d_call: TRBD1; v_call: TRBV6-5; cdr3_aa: CASYRQGGTEAFF; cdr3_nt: TGTGCCAGCTACCGACAGGGAGGGACTGAAGCTTTCTTT
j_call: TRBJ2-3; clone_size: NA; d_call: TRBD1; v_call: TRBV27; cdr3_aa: CASRPTGFTDTQYF; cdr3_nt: TGTGCCAGCAGGCCGACAGGGTTCACAGATACGCAGTATTTT
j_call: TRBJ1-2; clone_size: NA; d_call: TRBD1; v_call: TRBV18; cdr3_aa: CASSPAPGTGDGYTF; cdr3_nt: TGTGCCAGCTCACCGGCCCCCGGGACAGGGGATGGCTACACCTTC
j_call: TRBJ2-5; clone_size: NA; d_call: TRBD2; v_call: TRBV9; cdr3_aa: CASSYSGRWETQYF; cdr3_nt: TGTGCCAGCAGCTATAGCGGGAGATGGGAGACCCAGTACTTC
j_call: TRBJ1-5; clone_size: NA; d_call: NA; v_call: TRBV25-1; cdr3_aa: CASSEWGGSNQPQHF; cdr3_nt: TGTGCCAGCAGTGAATGGGGCGGTAGCAATCAGCCCCAGCATTTT
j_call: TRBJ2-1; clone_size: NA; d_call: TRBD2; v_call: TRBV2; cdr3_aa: CASRFPFRLANEQFF; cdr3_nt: TGTGCCAGCAGATTCCCTTTCAGACTAGCCAATGAGCAGTTCTTC
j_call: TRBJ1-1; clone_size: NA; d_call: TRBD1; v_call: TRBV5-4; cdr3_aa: CASSLAGAQGAVEAFF; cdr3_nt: TGTGCCAGCAGCTTGGCTGGAGCACAGGGGGCGGTTGAAGCTTTCTTT
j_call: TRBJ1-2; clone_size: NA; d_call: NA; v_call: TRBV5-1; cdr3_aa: CASSLVDNYGYTF; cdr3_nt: TGCGCCAGCAGCTTAGTGGATAACTATGGCTACACCTTC
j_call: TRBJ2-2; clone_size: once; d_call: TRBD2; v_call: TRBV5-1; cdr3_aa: CASSLVIRGLANTGELFF; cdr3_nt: TGCGCCAGCAGCTTGGTAATACGTGGACTAGCGAACACCGGGGAGCTGTTTTTT
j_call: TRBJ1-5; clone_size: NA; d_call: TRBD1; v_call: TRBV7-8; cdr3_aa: CASSPIRQGGKYSNQPQHF; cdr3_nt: TGTGCCAGCAGCCCCATTCGACAGGGGGGTAAATATAGCAATCAGCCCCAGCATTTT
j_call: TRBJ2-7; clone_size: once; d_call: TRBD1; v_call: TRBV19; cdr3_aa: CASSMPGQGTYEQYF; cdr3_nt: TGTGCCAGTAGTATGCCGGGACAGGGAACCTACGAGCAGTACTTC
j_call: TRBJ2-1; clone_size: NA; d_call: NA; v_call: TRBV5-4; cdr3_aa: CASSLSRINEQFF; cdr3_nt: TGTGCCAGCAGCTTGAGTCGGATCAATGAGCAGTTCTTC
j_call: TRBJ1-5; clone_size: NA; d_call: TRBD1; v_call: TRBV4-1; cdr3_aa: CASSQFGTGGSQPQHF; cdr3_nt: TGCGCCAGCAGCCAATTCGGGACAGGGGGTAGTCAGCCCCAGCATTTT
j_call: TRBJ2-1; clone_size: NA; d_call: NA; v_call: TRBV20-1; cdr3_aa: CSASLVNEQFF; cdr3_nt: TGCAGTGCTAGTCTAGTCAATGAGCAGTTCTTC
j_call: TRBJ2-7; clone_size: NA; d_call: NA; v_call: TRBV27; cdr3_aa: CASSLRRGVTYEQYF; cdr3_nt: TGTGCCAGCAGCCTACGAAGGGGGGTGACCTACGAGCAGTACTTC
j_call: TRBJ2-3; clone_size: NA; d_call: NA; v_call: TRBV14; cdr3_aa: CASSHGNTDTQYF; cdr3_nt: TGTGCCAGCAGCCATGGCAACACAGATACGCAGTATTTT
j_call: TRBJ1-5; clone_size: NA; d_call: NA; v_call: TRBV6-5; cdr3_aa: CASSYSRHPNQPQHF; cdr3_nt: TGTGCCAGCAGTTACTCGAGGCACCCCAATCAGCCCCAGCATTTT
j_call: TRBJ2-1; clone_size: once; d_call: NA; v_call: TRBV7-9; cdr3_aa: CASSPSNEQFF; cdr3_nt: TGTGCCAGCAGCCCCTCCAATGAGCAGTTCTTC